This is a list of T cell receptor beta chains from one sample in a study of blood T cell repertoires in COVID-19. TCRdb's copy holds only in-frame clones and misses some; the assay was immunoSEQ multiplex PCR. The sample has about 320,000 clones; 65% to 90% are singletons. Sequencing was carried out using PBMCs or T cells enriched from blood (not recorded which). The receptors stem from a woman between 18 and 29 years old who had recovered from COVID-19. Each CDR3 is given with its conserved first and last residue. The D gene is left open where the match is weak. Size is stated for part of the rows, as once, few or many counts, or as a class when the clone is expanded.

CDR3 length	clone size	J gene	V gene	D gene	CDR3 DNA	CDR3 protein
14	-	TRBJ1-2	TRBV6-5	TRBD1	TGTGCCAGCAGAAGGGACAGGGGGCTCGGGGGCTACACCTTC	CASRRDRGLGGYTF
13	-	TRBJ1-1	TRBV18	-	TGTGCCAGCTCACCCCAGGGTTCCACTGAAGCTTTCTTT	CASSPQGSTEAFF
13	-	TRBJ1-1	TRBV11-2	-	TGTGCCAGCAGCTTAGGCCTAGACAGGGAAGCTTTCTTT	CASSLGLDREAFF
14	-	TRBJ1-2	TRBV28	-	TGTGCCAGCAGTTTAAGTCATAAGAGTTATGGCTACACCTTC	CASSLSHKSYGYTF
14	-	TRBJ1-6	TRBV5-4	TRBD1	TGTGCCAGCAGCTCCGACAGGGTTAATTCACCCCTCCACTTT	CASSSDRVNSPLHF
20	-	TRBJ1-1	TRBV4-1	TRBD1	TGCGCCAGCAGCCACATCGGGACAGGGCGGCTCTTCATGAGAGTCTCCGAAGCTTTCTTT	CASSHIGTGRLFMRVSEAFF
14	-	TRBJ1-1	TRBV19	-	TGTGCCAGTAAGGTTCGGGGGGAGAACACTGAAGCTTTCTTT	CASKVRGENTEAFF
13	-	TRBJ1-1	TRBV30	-	TGTGCCTGGAGTGGGACGGGAAAAGGTGAAGCTTTCTTT	CAWSGTGKGEAFF
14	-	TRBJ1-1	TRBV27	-	TGTGCCAGCAGTCACAGAGGGGCGGGGACTGAAGCTTTCTTT	CASSHRGAGTEAFF
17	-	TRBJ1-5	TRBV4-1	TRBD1	TGCGCCAGCAGCCAATCGCATAACAGGGGCTTGAATCAGCCCCAGCATTTT	CASSQSHNRGLNQPQHF
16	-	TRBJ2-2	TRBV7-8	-	TGTGCCAGCAGCTTAGATGGCAGTCGTGACACCGGGGAGCTGTTTTTT	CASSLDGSRDTGELFF
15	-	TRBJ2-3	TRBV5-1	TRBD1	TGCGCCAGCAGCTTTGGACAGGAATACACAGATACGCAGTATTTT	CASSFGQEYTDTQYF
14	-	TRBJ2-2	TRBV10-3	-	TGTGCCATCAGCCAAGGACAGAACACCGGGGAGCTGTTTTTT	CAISQGQNTGELFF
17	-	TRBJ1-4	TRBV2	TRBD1	TGTGCCAGCAGTGAAAGAGGGGGCGAAATAACTAATGAAAAACTGTTTTTT	CASSERGGEITNEKLFF
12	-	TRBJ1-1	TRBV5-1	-	TGCGCCAGCAGCTTGGGAAGAGCTGAAGCTTTCTTT	CASSLGRAEAFF
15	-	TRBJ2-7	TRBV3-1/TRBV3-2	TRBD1	TGTGCCAGCAGCCCCGGACAGGGGGGGTCCTACGAGCAGTACTTC	CASSPGQGGSYEQYF
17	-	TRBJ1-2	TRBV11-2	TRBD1	TGTGCCAGCAGCTCCGGGGCGACGGGACAGTCATTCTATGGCTACACCTTC	CASSSGATGQSFYGYTF
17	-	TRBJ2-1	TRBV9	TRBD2	TGTGCCAGCAGCGTAGTTTCGGGAGGGCCCTCCTACAATGAGCAGTTCTTC	CASSVVSGGPSYNEQFF
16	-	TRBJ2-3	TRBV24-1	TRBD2	TGTGCCACCAGTAGCGGGGGCTTGCTTGGCACAGATACGCAGTATTTT	CATSSGGLLGTDTQYF
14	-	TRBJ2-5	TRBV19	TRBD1	TGTGCCAGTAGTCCGACAGGGGTGTTAGGGACCCAGTACTTC	CASSPTGVLGTQYF
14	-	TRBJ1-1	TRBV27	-	TGTGCCAGCAGTTTGAACAGGGTCGGGACTGAAGCTTTCTTT	CASSLNRVGTEAFF
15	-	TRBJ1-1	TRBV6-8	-	TGTGCCAGCAGGTGGGAGGGCCTACTAGACACTGAAGCTTTCTTT	CASRWEGLLDTEAFF
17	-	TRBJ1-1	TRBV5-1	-	TGCGCCAGCAGTTCAATCCCGGACAGCAACATGAACACTGAAGCTTTCTTT	CASSSIPDSNMNTEAFF
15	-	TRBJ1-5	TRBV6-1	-	TGTGCCAGCAGTGAAGATAGGGCGGGGTATCAGCCCCAGCATTTT	CASSEDRAGYQPQHF
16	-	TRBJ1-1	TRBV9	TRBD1	TGTGCCAGCAGCAAAGGGGGCGTTAGACAGAACACTGAAGCTTTCTTT	CASSKGGVRQNTEAFF
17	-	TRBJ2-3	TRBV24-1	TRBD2	TGTGCCACCAGTGCCCTACCGTCAGCGGGAGACACAGATACGCAGTATTTT	CATSALPSAGDTDTQYF
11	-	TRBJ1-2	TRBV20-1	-	TGCAGTGCTAGGCAGAACTATGGCTACACCTTC	CSARQNYGYTF
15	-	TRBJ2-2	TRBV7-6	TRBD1	TGTGCCAGCAGCACCCCGGACAGGGCGACCGGGGAGCTGTTTTTT	CASSTPDRATGELFF
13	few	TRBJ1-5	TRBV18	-	TGTGCCAGCTCACCATACCAGAACCAGCCCCAGCATTTT	CASSPYQNQPQHF
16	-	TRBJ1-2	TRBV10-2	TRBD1	TGCGCCAGCAGTGAGCACGACAGGGTCGGGGCGAAGGGCTACACCTTC	CASSEHDRVGAKGYTF
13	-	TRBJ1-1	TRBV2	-	TGTGCCAGCAGTCTGCGGGTCGCACCTGAAGCTTTCTTT	CASSLRVAPEAFF
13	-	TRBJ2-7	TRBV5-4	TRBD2	TGTGCCAGCAGCTTGGGACTAGCGGGAGAGCAGTACTTC	CASSLGLAGEQYF
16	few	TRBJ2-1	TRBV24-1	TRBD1	TGTGCCACCAGTGATTGGGGACAGGGGGTCGAAAATGAGCAGTTCTTC	CATSDWGQGVENEQFF
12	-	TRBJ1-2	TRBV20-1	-	TGCAGTGCTAGTTCCTCTTACTATGGCTACACCTTC	CSASSSYYGYTF
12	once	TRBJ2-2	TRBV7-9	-	TGTGCCAGCAGCTTAGCGTCGGGGGAGCTGTTTTTT	CASSLASGELFF
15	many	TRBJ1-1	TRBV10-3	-	TGTGCCATCAGTGAGTCCAGGGTAATGAACACTGAAGCTTTCTTT	CAISESRVMNTEAFF
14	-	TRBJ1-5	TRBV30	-	TGTGCCTGGAGTTCACAGACAGGAATCATGCCCCAGCATTTT	CAWSSQTGIMPQHF
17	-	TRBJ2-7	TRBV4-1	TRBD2	TGCGCCAGCAGCCAATATGGGACTAGCGGAGCCGCCTACGAGCAGTACTTC	CASSQYGTSGAAYEQYF
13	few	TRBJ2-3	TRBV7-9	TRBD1	TGTGCCAGCAGCTTGACAGGGGGAGATACGCAGTATTTT	CASSLTGGDTQYF
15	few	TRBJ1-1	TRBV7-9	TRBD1	TGTGCCAGCAGCTTAGAGAGTATGAGGGGGCAAAAAGCTTTCTTT	CASSLESMRGQKAFF
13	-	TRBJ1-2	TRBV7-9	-	TGTGCCAGCAGCTTAGTGGCAGGTTATGGCTACACCTTC	CASSLVAGYGYTF
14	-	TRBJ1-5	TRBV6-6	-	TGTGCCAGCAGCCCCGAACAGGTGGGTCAGCCCCAGCATTTT	CASSPEQVGQPQHF
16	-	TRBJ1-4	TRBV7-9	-	TGTGCCAGCAGCTTAGAAGGGGTTGCAACTAATGAAAAACTGTTTTTT	CASSLEGVATNEKLFF
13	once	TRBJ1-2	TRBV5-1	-	TGCGCCAGCAGCTTGTCACCCCTAGGTGGCTACACCTTC	CASSLSPLGGYTF